This T cell receptor beta chain was sequenced for a study of radiotherapy plus CTLA-4 blockade in lung cancer. Study-level points and caveats: Tumor-derived TCR clones expanded in blood after radiotherapy plus ipilimumab.

This table comes from immunoSEQ multiplex PCR, and its TCRdb copy is limited to in-frame clones, with some not included. The table shows approximately 73,000 clones, with about nine tenths occurring only once. Regarding this clone: Its cognate antigen is unknown.

This CDR3 is built from 15 residues. CDR1 and CDR2 from the germline V gene are KGHSH and LQKENI. Trimming took 2 bases from V and 5 from J, leaving 15 bases between them. J is TRBJ2-5 and V is TRBV18; D is uncertain. The sequencing used peripheral blood, collected from a patient treated with radiotherapy plus ipilimumab. This clonotype was obtained from a human donor with non-small cell lung cancer that progressed on radiotherapy plus ipilimumab. The CDR3 region has the DNA TGTGCCAGCTCACCAGACGACTCCCGGTGGGAGACCCAGTACTTC. This sequence encodes CASSPDDSRWETQYF. The full variable domain, rest sourced from reference TRBV18 and TRBJ2-5, is NAGVMQNPRHLVRRRGQEARLRCSPMKGHSHVYWYRQLPEEGLKFMVYLQKENIIDESGMPKERFSAEFPKEGPSILRIQQVVRGDSAAYFCASSPDDSRWETQYFGPGTRLLVL.